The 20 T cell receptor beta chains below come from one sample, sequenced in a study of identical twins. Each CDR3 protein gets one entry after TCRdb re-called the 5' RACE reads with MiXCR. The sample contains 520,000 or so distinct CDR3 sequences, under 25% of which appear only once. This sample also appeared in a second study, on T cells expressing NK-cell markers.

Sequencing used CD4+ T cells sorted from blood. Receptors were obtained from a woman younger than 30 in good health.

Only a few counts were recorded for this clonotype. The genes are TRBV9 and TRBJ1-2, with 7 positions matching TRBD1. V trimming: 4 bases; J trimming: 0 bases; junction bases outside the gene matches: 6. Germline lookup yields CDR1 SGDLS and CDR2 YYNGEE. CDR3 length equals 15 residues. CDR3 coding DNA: TGTGCCAGCAGCCTCCAGGGACAGCCTAACTATGGCTACACCTTC. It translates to CASSLQGQPNYGYTF.

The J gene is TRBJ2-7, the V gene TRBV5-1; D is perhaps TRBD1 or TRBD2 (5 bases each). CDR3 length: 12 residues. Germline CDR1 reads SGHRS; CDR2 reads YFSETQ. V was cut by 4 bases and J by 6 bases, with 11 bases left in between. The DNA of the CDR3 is TGCGCCAGCAGCGAGGGCAGGGTCGAGCAGTACTTC. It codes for CASSEGRVEQYF.

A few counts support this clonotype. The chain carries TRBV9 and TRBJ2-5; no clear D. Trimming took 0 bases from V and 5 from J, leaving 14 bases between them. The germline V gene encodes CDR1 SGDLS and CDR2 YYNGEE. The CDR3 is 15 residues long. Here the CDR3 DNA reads TGTGCCAGCAGCGTAGCCCCGCGAGCTGAGGAGACCCAGTACTTC. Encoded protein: CASSVAPRAEETQYF.

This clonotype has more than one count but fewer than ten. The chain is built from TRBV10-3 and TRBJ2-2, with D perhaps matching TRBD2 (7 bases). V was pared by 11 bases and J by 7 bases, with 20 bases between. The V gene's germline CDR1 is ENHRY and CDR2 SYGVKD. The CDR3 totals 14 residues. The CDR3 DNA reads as TGTGCCGCCAATACCGGGGGGCAAGGCGGGGAGCTGTTTTTT. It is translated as CAANTGGQGGELFF.

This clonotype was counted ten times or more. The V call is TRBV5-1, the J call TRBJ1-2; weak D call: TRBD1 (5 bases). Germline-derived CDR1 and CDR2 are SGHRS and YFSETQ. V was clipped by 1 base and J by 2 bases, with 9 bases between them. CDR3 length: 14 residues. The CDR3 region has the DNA TGCGCCAGCAGCTTGCTGACAGCGAACTATGGCTACACCTTC. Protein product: CASSLLTANYGYTF.

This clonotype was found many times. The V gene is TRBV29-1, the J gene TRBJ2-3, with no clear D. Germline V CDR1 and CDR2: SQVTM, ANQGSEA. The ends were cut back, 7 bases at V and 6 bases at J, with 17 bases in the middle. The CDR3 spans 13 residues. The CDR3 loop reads CSAASSSRDTQYF. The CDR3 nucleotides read TGCAGCGCAGCGTCATCCTCCCGCGATACGCAGTATTTT.

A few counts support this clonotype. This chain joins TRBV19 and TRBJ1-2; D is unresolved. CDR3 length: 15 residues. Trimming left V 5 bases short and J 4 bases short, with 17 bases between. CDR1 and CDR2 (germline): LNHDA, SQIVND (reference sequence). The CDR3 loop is CASSEQTISVYGYTF. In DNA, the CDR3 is TGTGCCAGTAGTGAGCAGACAATTTCCGTCTATGGCTACACCTTC.

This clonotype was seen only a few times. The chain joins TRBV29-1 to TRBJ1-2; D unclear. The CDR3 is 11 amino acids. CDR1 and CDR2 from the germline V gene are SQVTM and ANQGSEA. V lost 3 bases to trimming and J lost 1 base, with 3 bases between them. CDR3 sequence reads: CSVEVNYGYTF. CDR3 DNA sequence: TGCAGCGTTGAGGTTAACTATGGCTACACCTTC.

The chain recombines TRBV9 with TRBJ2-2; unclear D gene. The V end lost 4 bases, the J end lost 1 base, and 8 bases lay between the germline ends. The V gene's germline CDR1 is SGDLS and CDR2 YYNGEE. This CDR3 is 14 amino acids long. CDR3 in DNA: TGTGCCAGCAGCCAAGGAGAGAACACCGGGGAGCTGTTTTTT. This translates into CASSQGENTGELFF.

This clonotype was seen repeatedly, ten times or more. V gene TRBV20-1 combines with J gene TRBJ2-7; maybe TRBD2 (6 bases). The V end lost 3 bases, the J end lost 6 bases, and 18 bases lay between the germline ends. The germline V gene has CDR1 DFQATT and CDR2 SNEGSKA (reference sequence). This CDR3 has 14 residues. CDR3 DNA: TGCAGTGCTAGTATATACGGGAGTCGCTCCGAGCAGTACTTC. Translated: CSASIYGSRSEQYF.

DNA of the CDR3: TGTGCCAGCAGTGAAGGGCAGGCGACAAACACTGAAGCTTTCTTT. Protein product: CASSEGQATNTEAFF. The chain employs TRBV2 and TRBJ1-1; D unresolved. Germline V gene data show CDR1 as SNHLY and CDR2 as FYNNEI. Trimming shortened V by 1 base and J by 2 bases, and 11 bases separated the two germline ends. The CDR3 extends over 15 amino acids.

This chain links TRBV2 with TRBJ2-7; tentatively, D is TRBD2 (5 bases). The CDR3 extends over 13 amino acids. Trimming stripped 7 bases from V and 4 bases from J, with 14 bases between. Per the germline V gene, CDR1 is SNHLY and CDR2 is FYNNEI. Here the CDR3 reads CASIRERAYEQYF. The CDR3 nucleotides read TGTGCCAGCATCCGGGAAAGGGCTTACGAGCAGTACTTC.

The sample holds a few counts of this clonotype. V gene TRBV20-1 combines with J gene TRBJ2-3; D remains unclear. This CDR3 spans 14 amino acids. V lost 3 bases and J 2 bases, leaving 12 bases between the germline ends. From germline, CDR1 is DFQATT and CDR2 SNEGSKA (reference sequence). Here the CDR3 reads CSASTSNPTDTQYF. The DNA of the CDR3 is TGCAGTGCTAGCACCAGCAACCCCACAGATACGCAGTATTTT.

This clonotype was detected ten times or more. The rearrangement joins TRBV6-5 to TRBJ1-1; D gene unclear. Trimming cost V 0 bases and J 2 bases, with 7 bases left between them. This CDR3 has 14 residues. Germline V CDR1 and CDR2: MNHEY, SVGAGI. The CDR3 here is CASSYSPGNTEAFF. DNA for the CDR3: TGTGCCAGCAGTTACTCGCCAGGTAACACTGAAGCTTTCTTT.

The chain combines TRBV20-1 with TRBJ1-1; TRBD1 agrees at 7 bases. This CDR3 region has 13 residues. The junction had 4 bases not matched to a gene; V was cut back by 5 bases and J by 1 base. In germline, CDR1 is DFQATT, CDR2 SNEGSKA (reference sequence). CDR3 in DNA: TGCAGTGCTTCAGGGGGACCGAACACTGAAGCTTTCTTT. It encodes CSASGGPNTEAFF.

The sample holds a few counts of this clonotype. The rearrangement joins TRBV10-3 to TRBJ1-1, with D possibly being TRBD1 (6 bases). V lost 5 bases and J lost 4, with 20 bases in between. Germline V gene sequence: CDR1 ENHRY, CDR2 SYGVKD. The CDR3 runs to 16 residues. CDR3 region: CAISSSVGGPFTEAFF. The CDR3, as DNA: TGTGCCATCAGTTCCTCGGTAGGGGGGCCTTTCACTGAAGCTTTCTTT.

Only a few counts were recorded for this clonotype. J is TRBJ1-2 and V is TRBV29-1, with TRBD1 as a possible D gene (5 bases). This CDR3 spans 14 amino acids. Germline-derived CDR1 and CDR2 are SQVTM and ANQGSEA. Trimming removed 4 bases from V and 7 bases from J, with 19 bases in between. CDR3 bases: TGCAGCGTTGCGGTAACAGGTCTCGGTTTTGGCTACACCTTC. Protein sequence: CSVAVTGLGFGYTF.

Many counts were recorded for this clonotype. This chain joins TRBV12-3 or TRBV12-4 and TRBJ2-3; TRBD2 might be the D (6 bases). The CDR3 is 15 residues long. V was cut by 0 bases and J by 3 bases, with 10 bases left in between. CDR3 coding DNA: TGTGCCAGCAGTTTAGCTAGCGGCACGACAGATACGCAGTATTTT. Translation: CASSLASGTTDTQYF.

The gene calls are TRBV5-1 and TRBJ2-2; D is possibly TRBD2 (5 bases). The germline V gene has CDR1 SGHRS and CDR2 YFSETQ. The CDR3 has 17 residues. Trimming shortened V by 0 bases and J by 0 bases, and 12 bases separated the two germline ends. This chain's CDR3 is CASSLAALGANTGELFF. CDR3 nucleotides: TGCGCCAGCAGCTTGGCCGCGTTGGGAGCGAACACCGGGGAGCTGTTTTTT.

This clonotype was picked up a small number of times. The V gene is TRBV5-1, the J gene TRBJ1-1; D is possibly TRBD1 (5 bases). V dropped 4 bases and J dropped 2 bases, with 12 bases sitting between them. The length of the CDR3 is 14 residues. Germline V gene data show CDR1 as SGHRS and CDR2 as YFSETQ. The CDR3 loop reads CASSPREGNTEAFF. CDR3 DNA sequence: TGCGCCAGCAGCCCCAGGGAGGGAAACACTGAAGCTTTCTTT.